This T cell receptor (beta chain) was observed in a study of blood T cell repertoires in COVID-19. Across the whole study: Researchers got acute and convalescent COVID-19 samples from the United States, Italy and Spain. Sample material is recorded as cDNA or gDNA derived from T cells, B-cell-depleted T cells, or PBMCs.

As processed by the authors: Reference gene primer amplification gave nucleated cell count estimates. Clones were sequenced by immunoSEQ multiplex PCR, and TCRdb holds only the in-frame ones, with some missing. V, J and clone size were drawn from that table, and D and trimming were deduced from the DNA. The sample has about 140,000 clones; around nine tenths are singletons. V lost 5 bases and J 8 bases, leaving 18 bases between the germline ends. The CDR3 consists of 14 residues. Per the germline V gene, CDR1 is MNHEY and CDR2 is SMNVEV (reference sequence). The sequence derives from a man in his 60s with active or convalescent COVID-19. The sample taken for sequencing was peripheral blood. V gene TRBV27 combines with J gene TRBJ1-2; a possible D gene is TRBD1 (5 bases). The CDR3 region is CASSLGPQRGGYTF. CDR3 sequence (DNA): TGTGCCAGCAGTCTAGGACCTCAGCGGGGGGGCTACACCTTC.